A selection of T cell receptor beta chains follows, all from one sample in a study of T cell responses to AZD1222 COVID-19 vaccine. The assay was immunoSEQ multiplex PCR, and TCRdb's table has in-frame clones only and misses some. The sample holds about 85,000 clones, less than 95% seen once. Sequenced material: peripheral blood, taken 28 days after the second AZD1222 dose. These receptors all stem from an adult who received the AZD1222 COVID-19 vaccine. The CDR3 runs from the conserved cysteine through the conserved F or W. Each record gives: J gene, D gene, clone size, V gene, CDR3 DNA, CDR3 protein. D genes are given only for firm matches. Rows give clone size only sometimes, using once, few, many, or a class for an expanded clone.

J gene: TRBJ1-5; D gene: TRBD1; clone size: once; V gene: TRBV27; CDR3 DNA: TGTGCCAGCAGTTTCACAGGGGGACAGCCCCAGCATTTT; CDR3 protein: CASSFTGGQPQHF
J gene: TRBJ2-7; D gene: TRBD1; clone size: -; V gene: TRBV14; CDR3 DNA: TGTGCCAGCAGCCAAGACAGGGGGCTAGATTACGAGCAGTACTTC; CDR3 protein: CASSQDRGLDYEQYF
J gene: TRBJ2-5; D gene: TRBD1; clone size: -; V gene: TRBV6-5; CDR3 DNA: TGTGCCAGCAGTCAAACTACAGGGGGTTATGAGACCCAGTACTTC; CDR3 protein: CASSQTTGGYETQYF
J gene: TRBJ2-5; D gene: -; clone size: few; V gene: TRBV9; CDR3 DNA: TGTGCCAGCAGCGATAGCTCGAGAGAGACCCAGTACTTC; CDR3 protein: CASSDSSRETQYF
J gene: TRBJ2-2; D gene: -; clone size: -; V gene: TRBV5-1; CDR3 DNA: TGCGCCAGCAGCTTGATAGGGGGAACCGGGGAGCTGTTTTTT; CDR3 protein: CASSLIGGTGELFF
J gene: TRBJ1-1; D gene: -; clone size: -; V gene: TRBV18; CDR3 DNA: TGTGCCAGCTCACCAGGGGTGAACACTGAAGCTTTCTTT; CDR3 protein: CASSPGVNTEAFF
J gene: TRBJ1-2; D gene: -; clone size: -; V gene: TRBV20-1; CDR3 DNA: TGCAGTGCTAGAGCCGGGAATGGCTACACCTTC; CDR3 protein: CSARAGNGYTF
J gene: TRBJ2-7; D gene: -; clone size: -; V gene: TRBV28; CDR3 DNA: TGTGCCAGCAGTTTAACGGGTTCCTCCTACGAGCAGTACTTC; CDR3 protein: CASSLTGSSYEQYF
J gene: TRBJ1-2; D gene: -; clone size: -; V gene: TRBV30; CDR3 DNA: TGTGCCTGGAGTCGACAGGTAGATGGCTACACCTTC; CDR3 protein: CAWSRQVDGYTF
J gene: TRBJ2-5; D gene: -; clone size: -; V gene: TRBV18; CDR3 DNA: TGTGCCAGCTCACTAAGACAGGACGAGACCCAGTACTTC; CDR3 protein: CASSLRQDETQYF
J gene: TRBJ2-5; D gene: -; clone size: once; V gene: TRBV18; CDR3 DNA: TGTGCCAGCTCACTAAAGGCCCAGCGGAATCAAGAGACCCAGTACTTC; CDR3 protein: CASSLKAQRNQETQYF
J gene: TRBJ2-1; D gene: TRBD2; clone size: -; V gene: TRBV19; CDR3 DNA: TGTGCCAGTAGTAATCTAGCGGGATCCTACAATGAGCAGTTCTTC; CDR3 protein: CASSNLAGSYNEQFF
J gene: TRBJ2-3; D gene: TRBD1; clone size: -; V gene: TRBV9; CDR3 DNA: TGTGCCAGCAGCCCAAGTGCAGGGGGAGATACGCAGTATTTT; CDR3 protein: CASSPSAGGDTQYF
J gene: TRBJ2-5; D gene: -; clone size: few; V gene: TRBV9; CDR3 DNA: TGTGCCAGCAGCGCCCTAGGACAGACCAAAGAGACCCAGTACTTC; CDR3 protein: CASSALGQTKETQYF
J gene: TRBJ2-1; D gene: -; clone size: -; V gene: TRBV28; CDR3 DNA: TGTGCCACTCTAAGGGGGGGTTCCTACAATGAGCAGTTCTTC; CDR3 protein: CATLRGGSYNEQFF
J gene: TRBJ1-4; D gene: -; clone size: -; V gene: TRBV30; CDR3 DNA: TGTGCCTGGAGTGAAGGGGGTGAAAAACTGTTTTTT; CDR3 protein: CAWSEGGEKLFF
J gene: TRBJ2-2; D gene: -; clone size: -; V gene: TRBV2; CDR3 DNA: TGTGCCAGCAGTGACCCGAACACCGGGGAGCTGTTTTTT; CDR3 protein: CASSDPNTGELFF
J gene: TRBJ1-1; D gene: -; clone size: -; V gene: TRBV12-5; CDR3 DNA: TGTGCTAGTGGTAGCCAGGCGGGAGGGATGAACACTGAAGCTTTCTTT; CDR3 protein: CASGSQAGGMNTEAFF
J gene: TRBJ1-6; D gene: -; clone size: -; V gene: TRBV14; CDR3 DNA: TGTGCCAGCAGCCTAGGAGGGGATTCACCCCTCCACTTT; CDR3 protein: CASSLGGDSPLHF
J gene: TRBJ2-1; D gene: TRBD2; clone size: -; V gene: TRBV11-2; CDR3 DNA: TGTGCCAGCAGCCCCGGGACTAGCGGCACCTACAATGAGCAGTTCTTC; CDR3 protein: CASSPGTSGTYNEQFF
J gene: TRBJ1-5; D gene: -; clone size: few; V gene: TRBV7-9; CDR3 DNA: TGTGCCAGCAGCTTAGATTCTGGGGTTGGAAATCAGCCCCAGCATTTT; CDR3 protein: CASSLDSGVGNQPQHF
J gene: TRBJ2-7; D gene: -; clone size: -; V gene: TRBV5-4; CDR3 DNA: TGTGCCAGCAGCTCCGACAGGATCTCTACGAGATCGCAGTACTTC; CDR3 protein: CASSSDRISTRSQYF
J gene: TRBJ2-1; D gene: -; clone size: -; V gene: TRBV30; CDR3 DNA: TGTGCCTGGAGCCGGGGTAGCTCCTACAATGAGCAGTTCTTC; CDR3 protein: CAWSRGSSYNEQFF
J gene: TRBJ1-1; D gene: TRBD1; clone size: -; V gene: TRBV7-2; CDR3 DNA: TGTGCCAGCAGCTTGGGAGTCACCGGGACAGTGAACACTGAAGCTTTCTTT; CDR3 protein: CASSLGVTGTVNTEAFF
J gene: TRBJ2-3; D gene: TRBD2; clone size: -; V gene: TRBV19; CDR3 DNA: TGTGCCAGTAGTCTACGAGCGGGAGGGCCAACAGATACGCAGTATTTT; CDR3 protein: CASSLRAGGPTDTQYF
J gene: TRBJ2-7; D gene: -; clone size: once; V gene: TRBV21-1; CDR3 DNA: TGTGCCAGCAGCGGGGGGACTAGCGGGCCCTCCTGCGAGCAGTACTTC; CDR3 protein: CASSGGTSGPSCEQYF
J gene: TRBJ1-4; D gene: -; clone size: once; V gene: TRBV30; CDR3 DNA: TGTGCCTGGACAGCTTTTAATGAAAAACTGTTTTTT; CDR3 protein: CAWTAFNEKLFF
J gene: TRBJ1-1; D gene: TRBD1; clone size: -; V gene: TRBV5-6; CDR3 DNA: TGTGCCAGCAGCTTCCGGGACAGGGTCGACACTGAAGCTTTCTTT; CDR3 protein: CASSFRDRVDTEAFF
J gene: TRBJ2-5; D gene: -; clone size: once; V gene: TRBV5-4; CDR3 DNA: TGTGCCAGCAGCTTGGGCGCAGGTGACCAAGAGACCCAGTACTTC; CDR3 protein: CASSLGAGDQETQYF
J gene: TRBJ2-7; D gene: -; clone size: once; V gene: TRBV18; CDR3 DNA: TGTGCCAGCTCACCCTCCTCGGGGGTCCTCCGGGCCCAGCAGTACTTC; CDR3 protein: CASSPSSGVLRAQQYF
J gene: TRBJ2-1; D gene: TRBD2; clone size: -; V gene: TRBV5-1; CDR3 DNA: TGCGCCAGCAGCCCTCTCGGGACTAGCGGGAAAAATGAGCAGTTCTTC; CDR3 protein: CASSPLGTSGKNEQFF
J gene: TRBJ2-3; D gene: -; clone size: -; V gene: TRBV6-4; CDR3 DNA: TGTGCCAGCAAGGTTTTGACTAACGTGTGTGATACGCAGTATTTT; CDR3 protein: CASKVLTNVCDTQYF
J gene: TRBJ1-6; D gene: -; clone size: -; V gene: TRBV5-1; CDR3 DNA: TGCGCCAGCAGCAACGCGGGATTTGATTCACCCCTCCACTTT; CDR3 protein: CASSNAGFDSPLHF
J gene: TRBJ2-5; D gene: TRBD2; clone size: once; V gene: TRBV9; CDR3 DNA: TGTGCCAGCAGCGTATGGGCTAGCGGCGGCTTCCAAGAGACCCAGTACTTC; CDR3 protein: CASSVWASGGFQETQYF
J gene: TRBJ2-3; D gene: TRBD2; clone size: once; V gene: TRBV3-1/TRBV3-2; CDR3 DNA: TGTGCCAGCAGCCAAGGGAGGGGTAGCGGGAGTACAGATACGCAGTATTTT; CDR3 protein: CASSQGRGSGSTDTQYF
J gene: TRBJ1-3; D gene: -; clone size: -; V gene: TRBV6-5; CDR3 DNA: TGTGCCAGCAGTTACTCCCGAGGGACGGCTGGAAACACCATATATTTT; CDR3 protein: CASSYSRGTAGNTIYF
J gene: TRBJ2-7; D gene: -; clone size: -; V gene: TRBV5-5; CDR3 DNA: TGTGCCAGCAGCCTGGATACGGGACTTCCCGTTGACGAGCAGTACTTC; CDR3 protein: CASSLDTGLPVDEQYF
J gene: TRBJ1-1; D gene: TRBD1; clone size: -; V gene: TRBV5-1; CDR3 DNA: TGCGCCAGCAGCCTCACAGGGGACACTGAAGCTTTCTTT; CDR3 protein: CASSLTGDTEAFF
J gene: TRBJ2-1; D gene: -; clone size: -; V gene: TRBV7-2; CDR3 DNA: TGTGCCAGCAGCTTTCCCAATGAGCAGTTCTTC; CDR3 protein: CASSFPNEQFF
J gene: TRBJ2-3; D gene: -; clone size: -; V gene: TRBV7-8; CDR3 DNA: TGTGCCAGCAGCTTAGCAGGGGAACGGCTGGATACGCAGTATTTT; CDR3 protein: CASSLAGERLDTQYF
J gene: TRBJ1-2; D gene: -; clone size: -; V gene: TRBV18; CDR3 DNA: TGTGCCAGCTCACCACCTGGACACCTCTATGGCTACACCTTC; CDR3 protein: CASSPPGHLYGYTF
J gene: TRBJ1-5; D gene: TRBD1; clone size: few; V gene: TRBV19; CDR3 DNA: TGTGCCAGTAGTCGCCTTCAGGGGGCGGGTATAGGCAATCAGCCCCAGCATTTT; CDR3 protein: CASSRLQGAGIGNQPQHF
J gene: TRBJ1-5; D gene: TRBD1; clone size: -; V gene: TRBV9; CDR3 DNA: TGTGCCAGCAGCGGACAGGGTTCTTCTCAGCCCCAGCATTTT; CDR3 protein: CASSGQGSSQPQHF
J gene: TRBJ1-2; D gene: -; clone size: -; V gene: TRBV28; CDR3 DNA: TGTGCCAGCAGATCCGGGCCGGATGGCTACACCTTC; CDR3 protein: CASRSGPDGYTF
J gene: TRBJ2-5; D gene: TRBD2; clone size: -; V gene: TRBV3-1/TRBV3-2; CDR3 DNA: TGTGCCAGCACCCCTCGTAGCGGGAGGGCGGAGGAGACCCAGTACTTC; CDR3 protein: CASTPRSGRAEETQYF
J gene: TRBJ1-1; D gene: -; clone size: -; V gene: TRBV5-1; CDR3 DNA: TGCGCCAGCAGCGTAAGGACGGGTGGGACTGAAGCTTTCTTT; CDR3 protein: CASSVRTGGTEAFF
J gene: TRBJ2-7; D gene: -; clone size: -; V gene: TRBV12-5; CDR3 DNA: TGTGCTAGTGCCCATGGACCCTCCTACGAGCAGTACTTC; CDR3 protein: CASAHGPSYEQYF
J gene: TRBJ2-3; D gene: -; clone size: -; V gene: TRBV2; CDR3 DNA: TGTGCCAGCACGACTAGTTCGGATACGCAGTATTTT; CDR3 protein: CASTTSSDTQYF
J gene: TRBJ1-4; D gene: -; clone size: -; V gene: TRBV28; CDR3 DNA: TGTGCCAGCAGTTCAATCGGGGAGGGTGAAAAACTGTTTTTT; CDR3 protein: CASSSIGEGEKLFF
J gene: TRBJ1-5; D gene: TRBD1; clone size: -; V gene: TRBV2; CDR3 DNA: TGTGCCAGCAGGGCGAGGACAGGCCGAGGCAATCAGCCCCAGCATTTT; CDR3 protein: CASRARTGRGNQPQHF
J gene: TRBJ2-1; D gene: TRBD1; clone size: -; V gene: TRBV29-1; CDR3 DNA: TGCAGCGTTGAAGATAGGACAGGGCTCAATGAGCAGTTCTTC; CDR3 protein: CSVEDRTGLNEQFF